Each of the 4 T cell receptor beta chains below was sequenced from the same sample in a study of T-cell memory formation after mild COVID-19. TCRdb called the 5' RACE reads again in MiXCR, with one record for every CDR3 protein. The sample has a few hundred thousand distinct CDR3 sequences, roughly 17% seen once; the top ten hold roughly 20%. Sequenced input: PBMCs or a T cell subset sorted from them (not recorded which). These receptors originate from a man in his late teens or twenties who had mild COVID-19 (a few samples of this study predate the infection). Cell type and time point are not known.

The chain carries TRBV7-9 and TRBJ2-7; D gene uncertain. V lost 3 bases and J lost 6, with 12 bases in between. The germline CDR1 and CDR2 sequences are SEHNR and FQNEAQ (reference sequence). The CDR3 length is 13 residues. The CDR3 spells CASSLDRLSEQYV. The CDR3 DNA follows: TGTGCCAGCAGCTTGGACCGACTTAGCGAGCAGTACGTC.

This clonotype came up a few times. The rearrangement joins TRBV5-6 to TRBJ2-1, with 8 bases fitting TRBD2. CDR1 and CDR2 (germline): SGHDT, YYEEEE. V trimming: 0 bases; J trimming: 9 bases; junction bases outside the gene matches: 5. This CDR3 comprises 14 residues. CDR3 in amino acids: CASSLAGGPGEQFF. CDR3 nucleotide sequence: TGTGCCAGCAGCTTGGCGGGGGGGCCAGGTGAGCAGTTCTTC.

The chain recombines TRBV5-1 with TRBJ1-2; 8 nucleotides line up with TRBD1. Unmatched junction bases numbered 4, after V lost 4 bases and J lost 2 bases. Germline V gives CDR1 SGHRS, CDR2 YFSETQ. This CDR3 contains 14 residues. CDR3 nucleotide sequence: TGCGCCAGCAGCAGCGACAGGGGAAACTATGGCTACACCTTC. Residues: CASSSDRGNYGYTF.

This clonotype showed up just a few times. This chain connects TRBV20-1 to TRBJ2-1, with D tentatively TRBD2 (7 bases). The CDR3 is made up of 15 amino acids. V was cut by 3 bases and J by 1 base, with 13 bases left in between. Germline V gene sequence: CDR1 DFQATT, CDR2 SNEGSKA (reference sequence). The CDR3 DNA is TGCAGTGCTAGGAAACGGGGGGCTTCCTACAATGAGCAGTTCTTC. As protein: CSARKRGASYNEQFF.